A single sample gave rise to the 5 T cell receptor beta chains below, sequenced in a study of OX40 agonist ivuxolimab in advanced cancers. TCRdb's copy holds only in-frame clones and misses some; the assay was immunoSEQ multiplex PCR. The sample includes just under 80,000 clones, approximately 89% of them seen just once. The material sequenced was CD4+ or CD8+ T cells sorted from blood, taken in a trial of the OX40 agonist ivuxolimab. The source is an adult with an advanced solid tumor such as melanoma, head and neck, liver or kidney cancer.

This clone appeared a single time. This CDR3 reads CASSIESASREKLFF. CDR3 DNA sequence: TGTGCCAGTAGTATAGAGTCGGCGAGTCGTGAAAAACTGTTTTTT. This rearrangement joins TRBV19 to TRBJ1-4, with D uncertain. Germline-derived CDR1 and CDR2 are LNHDA and SQIVND (reference sequence). V was clipped by 0 bases and J by 7 bases, with 12 bases between them. The CDR3 is 15 amino acids.

The chain recombines TRBV10-3 with TRBJ2-3; 8 positions agree with TRBD2. Germline lookup yields CDR1 ENHRY and CDR2 SYGVKD. V lost 6 bases and J lost 4; bases outside the gene matches: 9. CDR3 length: 15 amino acids. CDR3 nucleotides: TGTGCCATCAGGGACTTCGCGGGAGGCGCAGATACGCAGTATTTT. Translation gives CAIRDFAGGADTQYF.

The J gene is TRBJ2-2, the V gene TRBV7-8, with TRBD2 identical over 8 bases. The germline CDR1 and CDR2 sequences are SGHVS and FQNEAQ. This CDR3 has 15 residues. J was trimmed by 3 bases and V by 0 bases; bases with no gene match: 0. Written as DNA, the CDR3 is TGTGCCAGCAGCTTAGCCGGGAGGGACACCGGGGAGCTGTTTTTT. It encodes CASSLAGRDTGELFF.

This chain connects TRBV27 to TRBJ1-5, with 9 bases identical to TRBD1. The CDR3 is 15 amino acids. Per germline, CDR1 MNHEY and CDR2 SMNVEV (reference sequence). Germline trimming cut 5 bases from V and 3 bases from J; bases unmatched to any gene: 5. The CDR3 protein is CASSLGQGINQPQHF. The CDR3, as DNA: TGTGCCAGCAGTCTGGGACAGGGTATCAATCAGCCCCAGCATTTT.

This rearrangement joins TRBV5-1 to TRBJ1-5, with TRBD1 as a possible D gene (6 bases). In germline, CDR1 is SGHRS, CDR2 YFSETQ. This CDR3 spans 16 amino acids. Trimming removed 4 bases at V and 2 bases at J, with 16 bases between. CDR3 DNA: TGCGCCAGCAGCCCGGGGGCTATAGCTGGCAATCAGCCCCAGCATTTT. Its protein is CASSPGAIAGNQPQHF. Drawing the rest from reference TRBV5-1 and TRBJ1-5, the complete variable domain is KAGVTQTPRYLIKTRGQQVTLSCSPISGHRSVSWYQQTPGQGLQFLFEYFSETQRNKGNFPGRFSGRQFSNSRSEMNVSTLELGDSALYLCASSPGAIAGNQPQHFGDGTRLSIL.